The 2 T cell receptor beta chains listed next were all sequenced from one sample in a study of OX40 agonist ivuxolimab in advanced cancers. Sequenced by immunoSEQ multiplex PCR; TCRdb stores in-frame clones only, minus some. The sample has 20,000 to 30,000 clones, around three quarters seen once. This sample comprised CD4+ or CD8+ T cells sorted from blood, obtained in a trial of the OX40 agonist ivuxolimab. The receptor source for this set is an adult with an advanced solid tumor such as melanoma, head and neck, liver or kidney cancer.

This chain connects TRBV5-4 to TRBJ2-3, with TRBD2 matching over 11 bases. Germline trimming cut 4 bases from V and 1 base from J; bases unmatched to any gene: 5. Germline CDR1 and CDR2: SGHNT and YYREEE (reference sequence). This CDR3 contains 16 residues. This CDR3 reads CASSPQLAGGTDTQYF. The CDR3 DNA reads TGTGCCAGCAGCCCTCAACTAGCGGGGGGCACAGATACGCAGTATTTT.

This chain joins TRBV7-9 and TRBJ2-2; TRBD2 might be the D (6 bases). CDR1 is SEHNR, CDR2 FQNEAQ, per germline (reference sequence). The CDR3 covers 16 residues. V was clipped by 1 base and J by 3 bases, with 12 bases between them. The DNA of the CDR3 is TGTGCCAGCAGCTTAGATCTCCGGGGGTACACCGGGGAGCTGTTTTTT. It specifies CASSLDLRGYTGELFF.